This T cell receptor (beta chain) was captured in a study of beta chain features in type 1 diabetes. The CDR3 covers 14 residues. Trimming cost V 6 bases and J 6 bases, with 20 bases left between them. Germline CDR1 and CDR2: SQVTM and ANQGSEA. The entirety of the isolated RNA underwent reverse transcription, so expressed TCRB transcripts were sequenced. The protocol was immunoSEQ multiplex PCR, while the TCRdb copy is restricted to in-frame clones and leaves out a portion. Here the sample spans some 500,000 clones, 10% to 12% being singletons. The sequencing sample was made of naive CD4+ T cells from blood. The TCR was taken from a woman aged 18-29 years in good health. The V gene is TRBV29-1, the J gene TRBJ1-2, with D possibly TRBD1 on 6 matching bases. The CDR3 region is CSVQIGGPVDGYTF. For the CDR3, the DNA is TGCAGCGTCCAGATCGGGGGCCCCGTTGATGGCTACACCTTC.